This T cell receptor beta chain was captured in a study of cytomegalovirus exposure and HLA in healthy donors. In its sample, this clone was seen a few times. Its target is not known. Broader study findings: Accurate prediction of HLA-A and HLA-B alleles (for most subjects) was reportedly achieved from TCR beta sequences.

Primers included in the PCR were 60 Vbeta and 13 Jbeta primers. Profiling relied on immunoSEQ multiplex PCR, and the TCRdb table lists in-frame clones only, not all of them. The table records about 120,000 clones, roughly 9% of them present only once. Trimming pared 0 bases from V and 5 bases from J, leaving 10 bases between. Germline V gene sequence: CDR1 SGHRS, CDR2 YFSETQ. The CDR3 covers 14 residues. Sequenced input: PBMCs. This sequence originates from a woman aged 40 to 50 in good health and CMV-seropositive. This sequence joins TRBV5-1 and TRBJ2-3, with D perhaps matching TRBD2 (6 bases). This chain's CDR3 is CASSLAQEGDTQYF. The CDR3 region has the DNA TGCGCCAGCAGCTTGGCGCAGGAGGGAGATACGCAGTATTTT.